This is a list of T cell receptor beta chains from one sample in a study of T cells and Merkel cell carcinoma outcomes. Assay used: immunoSEQ multiplex PCR; TCRdb lists only in-frame clones, some missing. The sample records roughly 4,200 clones, around 92% being singletons. The source material was tumor tissue from Merkel cell carcinoma. The receptors derive from a human donor with Merkel cell carcinoma. Both conserved end residues are part of each CDR3. D genes are given only for firm matches. Size values are once, few and many counts, or a class for expanded clones, and some rows have none.

TRBJ1-1 | TRBV5-1 | . | TRBD1 | TGCGCCAGCAGCCAGGGGGACAGAATGAACACTGAAGCTTTCTTT | CASSQGDRMNTEAFF
TRBJ2-7 | TRBV27 | . | . | TGTGCCAGCCGCCATTCCTACGAGCAGTACTTC | CASRHSYEQYF
TRBJ2-7 | TRBV2 | . | TRBD1 | TGTGCCAGCATCGGACAGGGGGTTTACGAGCAGTACTTC | CASIGQGVYEQYF
TRBJ1-1 | TRBV7-2 | . | . | TGTGCCAGCAGGTTAGTCCCAGGGACTGAAGCTTTCTTT | CASRLVPGTEAFF
TRBJ1-3 | TRBV7-2 | . | . | TGTGCCAGCAGCTTAGCGGGTGCAGCCTCTGGAAACACCATATATTTT | CASSLAGAASGNTIYF
TRBJ2-7 | TRBV27 | . | TRBD2 | TGTGCCAGCAGTATTCGACTAGCGGGTGGGTACGAGCAGTACTTC | CASSIRLAGGYEQYF
TRBJ1-4 | TRBV4-3 | . | . | TGCGCCAGCAGCCAAGATTTGACAGCGACTAATGAAAAACTGTTTTTT | CASSQDLTATNEKLFF
TRBJ1-1 | TRBV18 | . | . | TGTGCCAGCTCAGATTGGGTCCAGAACACTGAAGCTTTCTTT | CASSDWVQNTEAFF
TRBJ2-7 | TRBV5-1 | once | . | TGCGCCAGCAGCTCGGAGTACGAGCAGTACTTC | CASSSEYEQYF
TRBJ1-1 | TRBV5-1 | . | . | TGCGCCAGCAGTGTTGGGGCTAGTACTGAAGCTTTCTTT | CASSVGASTEAFF
TRBJ2-1 | TRBV5-1 | . | TRBD2 | TGCGCCAGCAGCTCAGTGCTAGCGGGAGCTACGAATGAGCAGTTCTTC | CASSSVLAGATNEQFF
TRBJ2-2 | TRBV19 | . | . | TGTGCCAGTAGACCGATTCCAGGGACCCGGGAGCTGTTTTTT | CASRPIPGTRELFF
TRBJ1-2 | TRBV25-1 | . | . | TGTGCCAGCAGTGATTCGGGACTCTATGGCTACACCTTC | CASSDSGLYGYTF
TRBJ1-1 | TRBV6-5 | . | . | TGTGCCAGCAGTTACGGCATCACTAACACTGAAGCTTTCTTT | CASSYGITNTEAFF
TRBJ1-5 | TRBV4-3 | . | TRBD1 | TGCGCCAGCAGCCTGGACAGGTCTTCTAATCAGCCCCAGCATTTT | CASSLDRSSNQPQHF
TRBJ1-2 | TRBV15 | . | . | TGTGCCACCAGCAGAGATCGGGCGGGAGCTAACTATGGCTACACCTTC | CATSRDRAGANYGYTF
TRBJ1-2 | TRBV18 | . | . | TGTGCCAGCTCACCACAGGAGGGTGGCTACACCTTC | CASSPQEGGYTF
TRBJ1-2 | TRBV4-3 | . | TRBD1 | TGCACCAGCAGCCGAGGGACAGGGGGCTCCTATGGCTACACCTTC | CTSSRGTGGSYGYTF
TRBJ1-3 | TRBV7-9 | . | . | TGTGCCAGCAGCCCGGCCCTGGGGGATGTGAGCGGAAACACCATATATTTT | CASSPALGDVSGNTIYF
TRBJ2-1 | TRBV25-1 | once | TRBD2 | TGTGCCAGCAGTGAAATTTGGACTAGCGGGGGGGCTGATGAGCAGTTCTTC | CASSEIWTSGGADEQFF
TRBJ2-1 | TRBV27 | . | TRBD2 | TGTGCCAGCAGAACCGGGACTAGCGGGAGGGCTGAGCAGTTCTTC | CASRTGTSGRAEQFF
TRBJ1-2 | TRBV28 | once | . | TGTGCCAGCAGTTCGGACTATGGCTACACCTTC | CASSSDYGYTF
TRBJ1-1 | TRBV5-1 | . | . | TGCGCCAGCAGCTTAAAACAGGGTTACACTGAAGCTTTCTTT | CASSLKQGYTEAFF
TRBJ2-2 | TRBV7-6 | . | . | TGTGCCAGCAGTCCCGGGCCGGCCGCGAACACCGGGGAGCTGTTTTTT | CASSPGPAANTGELFF
TRBJ1-6 | TRBV10-3 | few | TRBD1 | TGTGCCACCGGACAGGCTACCTACTCCTATAATTCACCCCTCCACTTT | CATGQATYSYNSPLHF
TRBJ2-1 | TRBV19 | . | TRBD2 | TGTGCCAGTAGTGGAGCGGGAGACCGAGAGCAGTTCTTC | CASSGAGDREQFF
TRBJ2-7 | TRBV7-2 | once | TRBD2 | TGTGCCAGCAGCCTGGGCTGGGGGGGGACGACCTACGAGCAGTACTTC | CASSLGWGGTTYEQYF
TRBJ2-7 | TRBV29-1 | . | . | TGCAGCGTGTCCCGCGGGGCGGTTTACGAGCAGTACTTC | CSVSRGAVYEQYF
TRBJ1-5 | TRBV4-1 | . | . | TGCGCCAGCAGCCGAGAGGGGACCGACTTTAGCAATCAGCCCCAGCATTTT | CASSREGTDFSNQPQHF
TRBJ2-7 | TRBV6-6 | . | . | TGTGCCAGCAGTCAGGGCTGGGGCTACGAGCAGTACTTC | CASSQGWGYEQYF
TRBJ1-2 | TRBV5-6 | . | . | TGTGCCAGCAGCTTGGGGAGTCACTATGGCTACACCTTC | CASSLGSHYGYTF
TRBJ2-7 | TRBV5-5 | once | . | TGTGCCAGCAGCTTGAGTGGCGGACCACGCGAGCAGTACTTC | CASSLSGGPREQYF
TRBJ1-4 | TRBV15 | once | . | TGTGCCACCAGCAGAGCCAGCGCGGGGCCGGGATTTCTGTTTTTT | CATSRASAGPGFLFF
TRBJ2-1 | TRBV19 | . | . | TGTGCCAGTAGTGGACCCCCGGTTTATGAGCAGTTCTTC | CASSGPPVYEQFF
TRBJ2-1 | TRBV27 | . | . | TGTGCCAGCAGAGGAGGGCCCAATGAGCAGTTCTTC | CASRGGPNEQFF
TRBJ1-1 | TRBV25-1 | . | . | TGTGCCAGCAGTCCGGCGGGAGATTTGACTGAAGCTTTCTTT | CASSPAGDLTEAFF
TRBJ1-2 | TRBV6-6 | . | TRBD1 | TGTGCCAGTGAAGGGACAGCTAACTATGGCTACACCTTC | CASEGTANYGYTF
TRBJ2-1 | TRBV28 | . | . | TGTGCCAGCAGTTTACTCGCCTCTTACAATGAGCAGTTCTTC | CASSLLASYNEQFF
TRBJ2-1 | TRBV7-8 | once | . | TGTGCCAGCAGCTCGACTAGTGGGAATGAGCAGTTCTTC | CASSSTSGNEQFF
TRBJ1-2 | TRBV29-1 | few | . | TGCAGCGTTGAAGATCTAATCGCGGGCTACACCTTC | CSVEDLIAGYTF
TRBJ2-1 | TRBV29-1 | once | TRBD2 | TGCAGCGTGCTTGGGACTAGCGGGAGATCCTACAATGAGCAGTTCTTC | CSVLGTSGRSYNEQFF